A selection of T cell receptor beta chains follows, all from one sample in a study of blood T cell repertoires in COVID-19. Profiling relied on immunoSEQ multiplex PCR, and the TCRdb table lists in-frame clones only, not all of them. The sample holds 400,000 to 500,000 clones; 86% are singletons and the top ten take under 1.5%. Sequencing was done on a sample of peripheral blood. The receptors were sampled from a woman in her twenties or thirties with active or convalescent COVID-19. CDR3s include the opening cysteine and the closing phenylalanine or tryptophan. Fields, in order: clone size, J gene, V gene, D gene, CDR3 DNA, CDR3 protein. D genes are given only for firm matches. Rows may omit the clone size; those that give it use once, few, many or a size class.

abundance: NA
j_gene: TRBJ1-2
v_gene: TRBV6-5
d_gene: TRBD1
CDR3nt: TGTGCCAGCAGCCTAGGGACAGGCCAAAATGGCTACACCTTC
CDR3aa: CASSLGTGQNGYTF

abundance: NA
j_gene: TRBJ1-1
v_gene: TRBV11-2
d_gene: TRBD1
CDR3nt: TGTGCCAGCAGCGACGGGACAGGGGAGGCTGAAGCTTTCTTT
CDR3aa: CASSDGTGEAEAFF

abundance: NA
j_gene: TRBJ1-2
v_gene: TRBV7-9
d_gene: TRBD1
CDR3nt: TGTGCCAGCAGCTTAGGCGCGACAGGGCTTGGCTACACCTTC
CDR3aa: CASSLGATGLGYTF

abundance: NA
j_gene: TRBJ1-2
v_gene: TRBV19
d_gene: TRBD1
CDR3nt: TGTGCCAGTAGTATGAGGATGGACAGGGTGCGGGGCTACACCTTC
CDR3aa: CASSMRMDRVRGYTF

abundance: NA
j_gene: TRBJ2-1
v_gene: TRBV7-9
d_gene: TRBD2
CDR3nt: TGTGCCAGCAGCTTAGTTTTAATTACTAGCGGGGTATACAATGAGCAGTTCTTC
CDR3aa: CASSLVLITSGVYNEQFF

abundance: NA
j_gene: TRBJ1-5
v_gene: TRBV6-5
d_gene: NA
CDR3nt: TGTGCCAGCAGTTACGTGGGGGGAGGCAATCAGCCCCAGCATTTT
CDR3aa: CASSYVGGGNQPQHF

abundance: NA
j_gene: TRBJ2-2
v_gene: TRBV4-2
d_gene: NA
CDR3nt: TGTGCCAGCACTGAGACAGGCGCGAACACCGGGGAGCTGTTTTTT
CDR3aa: CASTETGANTGELFF

abundance: NA
j_gene: TRBJ1-1
v_gene: TRBV3-1/TRBV3-2
d_gene: NA
CDR3nt: TGTGCCAGCAGCCAAGCGGGTTTGGGAGGCGCTGAAGCTTTCTTT
CDR3aa: CASSQAGLGGAEAFF

abundance: NA
j_gene: TRBJ1-4
v_gene: TRBV27
d_gene: TRBD1
CDR3nt: TGTGCCAGCAGTTTAGGGGGGGACAGGGTTAACGAAAAACTGTTTTTT
CDR3aa: CASSLGGDRVNEKLFF

abundance: NA
j_gene: TRBJ2-7
v_gene: TRBV5-1
d_gene: TRBD1
CDR3nt: TGCGCCAGCAGCTTGGCCCTGGGACAGGGGGGCCGAGAGCAGTACTTC
CDR3aa: CASSLALGQGGREQYF

abundance: NA
j_gene: TRBJ1-4
v_gene: TRBV6-6
d_gene: TRBD1
CDR3nt: TGTGCCAGCAGGCGACTCGGCGGGGACAGTAATGAAAAACTGTTTTTT
CDR3aa: CASRRLGGDSNEKLFF

abundance: NA
j_gene: TRBJ1-2
v_gene: TRBV2
d_gene: NA
CDR3nt: TGTGCCAGCAGTGACGGGGGTAGTGGCTACACCTTC
CDR3aa: CASSDGGSGYTF

abundance: few
j_gene: TRBJ2-1
v_gene: TRBV4-1
d_gene: TRBD1
CDR3nt: TGCGCCAGCAGCCAAGACCGGGACAGGGTTTCAAATGAGCAGTTCTTC
CDR3aa: CASSQDRDRVSNEQFF

abundance: NA
j_gene: TRBJ2-7
v_gene: TRBV4-1
d_gene: NA
CDR3nt: TGCGCCAGCAGCCAAGTAAATGCGGGGATCCACTACGAGCAGTACTTC
CDR3aa: CASSQVNAGIHYEQYF

abundance: NA
j_gene: TRBJ2-3
v_gene: TRBV6-5
d_gene: TRBD2
CDR3nt: TGTGCCAGCAGTCCTCGACTAGCGGGGGGCTCGCAGTATTTT
CDR3aa: CASSPRLAGGSQYF

abundance: NA
j_gene: TRBJ1-5
v_gene: TRBV10-3
d_gene: NA
CDR3nt: TGTGCCATCAGTGACGGAGCCATTAGCAATCAGCCCCAGCATTTT
CDR3aa: CAISDGAISNQPQHF

abundance: NA
j_gene: TRBJ1-1
v_gene: TRBV5-4
d_gene: NA
CDR3nt: TGTGCCAGCAGCTTGGACTACATGATGAACACTGAAGCTTTCTTT
CDR3aa: CASSLDYMMNTEAFF

abundance: NA
j_gene: TRBJ1-1
v_gene: TRBV18
d_gene: NA
CDR3nt: TGTGCCAGCTCGTCCGGGACTGAAGCTTTCTTT
CDR3aa: CASSSGTEAFF

abundance: NA
j_gene: TRBJ1-1
v_gene: TRBV11-2
d_gene: NA
CDR3nt: TGTGCCAGCAGCTGGCAGGGCGGTGAAGCTTTCTTT
CDR3aa: CASSWQGGEAFF

abundance: NA
j_gene: TRBJ2-7
v_gene: TRBV27
d_gene: TRBD2
CDR3nt: TGTGCCAGCAGCCTGACTAGCGGGATTGGCGAGCAGTACTTC
CDR3aa: CASSLTSGIGEQYF

abundance: NA
j_gene: TRBJ1-4
v_gene: TRBV6-5
d_gene: NA
CDR3nt: TGTGCCACTAAATTCCGCCGGGCTAATGAAAAACTGTTTTTT
CDR3aa: CATKFRRANEKLFF

abundance: NA
j_gene: TRBJ1-1
v_gene: TRBV4-1
d_gene: NA
CDR3nt: TGCGCCAGCAGCCAAGTGGGGGGCACTGAAGCTTTCTTT
CDR3aa: CASSQVGGTEAFF

abundance: NA
j_gene: TRBJ1-3
v_gene: TRBV14
d_gene: NA
CDR3nt: TGTGCCAGCAGCCAAGTACCTACAGGAGGAAACACCATATATTTT
CDR3aa: CASSQVPTGGNTIYF

abundance: NA
j_gene: TRBJ2-7
v_gene: TRBV4-2
d_gene: TRBD2
CDR3nt: TGTGCCAGCAGCCAGGGACTAGCGGGCGCGAGCTCCTACGAGCAGTACTTC
CDR3aa: CASSQGLAGASSYEQYF

abundance: NA
j_gene: TRBJ1-4
v_gene: TRBV5-6
d_gene: TRBD1
CDR3nt: TGTGCCAGCAGCTTCGGCCCCGGGACAGCTTATGAAAAACTGTTTTTT
CDR3aa: CASSFGPGTAYEKLFF

abundance: NA
j_gene: TRBJ2-5
v_gene: TRBV5-1
d_gene: TRBD2
CDR3nt: TGCGCCAGCAAGAGCGGGGGCGCTCCCGAGACCCAGTACTTC
CDR3aa: CASKSGGAPETQYF